This T cell receptor (beta chain) was found in a study of patients and donors after allogeneic stem cell transplantation. This clonotype was seen at least ten times. Germline CDR1 SQVTM, CDR2 ANQGSEA. The CDR3 has 15 amino acids. V was shortened by 5 bases and J by 1 base, with 17 bases between the two germline ends. Using its own MiXCR run on the RT-PCR reads, TCRdb lists one record per CDR3 protein. In the table there are roughly 940,000 distinct CDR3 sequences, roughly 18% of which are singletons. This TCR was recovered from a human donor who was either an allogeneic HSCT recipient or a stem cell or donor lymphocyte infusion donor (not recorded which). It is not recorded whose cells these are; they may come from a transplant donor. The source material was blood, either unsorted or a sorted T cell fraction (not recorded which). The chain combines TRBV29-1 with TRBJ1-1; D possibly corresponds to TRBD1 (5 bases). The CDR3 DNA reads as TGCAGCGTTAAGGCCAGGGAAGGATCGAACACTGAAGCTTTCTTT. This encodes CSVKAREGSNTEAFF.